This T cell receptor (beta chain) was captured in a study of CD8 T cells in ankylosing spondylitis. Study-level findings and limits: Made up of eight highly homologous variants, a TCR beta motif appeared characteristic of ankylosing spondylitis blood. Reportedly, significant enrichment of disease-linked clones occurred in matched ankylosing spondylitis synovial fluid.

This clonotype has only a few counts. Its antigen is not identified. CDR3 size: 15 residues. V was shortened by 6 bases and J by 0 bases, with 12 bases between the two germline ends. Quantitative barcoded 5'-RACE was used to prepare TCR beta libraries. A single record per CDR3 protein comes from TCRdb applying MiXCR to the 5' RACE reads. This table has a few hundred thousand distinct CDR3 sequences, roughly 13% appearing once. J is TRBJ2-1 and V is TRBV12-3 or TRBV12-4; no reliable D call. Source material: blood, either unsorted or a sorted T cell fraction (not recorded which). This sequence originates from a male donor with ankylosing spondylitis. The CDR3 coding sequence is TGTGCCAGCAGACCTTCTTTAAGCTCCTACAATGAGCAGTTCTTC. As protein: CASRPSLSSYNEQFF.